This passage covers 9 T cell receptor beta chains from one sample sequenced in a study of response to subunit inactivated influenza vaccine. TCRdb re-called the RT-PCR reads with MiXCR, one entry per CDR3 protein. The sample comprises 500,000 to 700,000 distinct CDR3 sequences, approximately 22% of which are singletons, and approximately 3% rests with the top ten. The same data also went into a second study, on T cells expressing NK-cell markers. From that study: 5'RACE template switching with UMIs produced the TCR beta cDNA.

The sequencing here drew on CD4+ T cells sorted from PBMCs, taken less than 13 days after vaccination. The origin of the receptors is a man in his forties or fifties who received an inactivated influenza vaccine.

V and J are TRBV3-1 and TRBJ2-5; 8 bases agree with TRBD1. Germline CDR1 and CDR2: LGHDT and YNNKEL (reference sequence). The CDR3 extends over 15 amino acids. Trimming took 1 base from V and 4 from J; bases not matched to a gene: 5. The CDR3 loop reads CASSQGAGGRETQYF. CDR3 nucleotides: TGTGCCAGCAGCCAAGGGGCAGGGGGCAGAGAGACCCAGTACTTC.

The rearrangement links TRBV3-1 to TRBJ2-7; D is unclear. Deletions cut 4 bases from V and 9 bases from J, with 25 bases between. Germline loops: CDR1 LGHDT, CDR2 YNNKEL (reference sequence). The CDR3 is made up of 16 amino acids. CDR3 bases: TGTGCCAGCAGCCCACTTAACTACCGGGCCCCGTCTGGGCAGTACTTC. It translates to CASSPLNYRAPSGQYF.

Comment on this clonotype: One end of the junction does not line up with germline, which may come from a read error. The CDR3 sequence is CASSLGAGNVEKLFF. As DNA, the CDR3 is TGTGCTAGCAGCTTAGGTGCCGGGAACGTTGAAAAACTGTTTTTT. The genes are TRBV7-7 and TRBJ1-4; no clear D gene. This CDR3 contains 15 residues. CDR1 is SSHAT and CDR2 is FNYEAQ in the germline V gene (reference sequence).

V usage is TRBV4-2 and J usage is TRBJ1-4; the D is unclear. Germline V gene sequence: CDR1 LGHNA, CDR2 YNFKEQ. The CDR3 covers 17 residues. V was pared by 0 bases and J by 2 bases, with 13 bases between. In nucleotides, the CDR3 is TGTGCCAGCAGCCAAGATCTATCGACCGGGACTAATGAAAAACTGTTTTTT. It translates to CASSQDLSTGTNEKLFF.

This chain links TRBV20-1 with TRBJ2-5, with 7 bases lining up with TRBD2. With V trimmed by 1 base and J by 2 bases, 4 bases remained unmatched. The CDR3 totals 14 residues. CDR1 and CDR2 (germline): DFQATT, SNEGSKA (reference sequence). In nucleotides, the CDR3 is TGCAGTGCTAGAGGGGGGGGAGTTCAAGAGACCCAGTACTTC. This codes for CSARGGGVQETQYF.

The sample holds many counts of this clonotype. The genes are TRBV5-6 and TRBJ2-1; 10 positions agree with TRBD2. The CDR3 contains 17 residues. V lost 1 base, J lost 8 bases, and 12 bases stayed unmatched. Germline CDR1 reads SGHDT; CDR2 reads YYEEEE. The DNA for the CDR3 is TGTGCCAGCAGCTTGACCGAGCGGACTAGCGGTAGGGATGAGCAGTTCTTC. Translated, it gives CASSLTERTSGRDEQFF. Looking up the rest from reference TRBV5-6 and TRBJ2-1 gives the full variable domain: DAGVTQSPTHLIKTRGQQVTLRCSPKSGHDTVSWYQQALGQGPQFIFQYYEEEERQRGNFPDRFSGHQFPNYSSELNVNALLLGDSALYLCASSLTERTSGRDEQFFGPGTRLTVL.

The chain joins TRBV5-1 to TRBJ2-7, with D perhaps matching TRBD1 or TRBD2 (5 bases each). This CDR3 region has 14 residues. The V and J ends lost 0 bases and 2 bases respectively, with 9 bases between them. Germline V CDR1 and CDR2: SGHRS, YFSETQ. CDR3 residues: CASSLAEGPYEQYF. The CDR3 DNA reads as TGCGCCAGCAGCTTGGCCGAGGGGCCCTACGAGCAGTACTTC. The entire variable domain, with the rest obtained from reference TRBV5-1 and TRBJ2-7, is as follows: KAGVTQTPRYLIKTRGQQVTLSCSPISGHRSVSWYQQTPGQGLQFLFEYFSETQRNKGNFPGRFSGRQFSNSRSEMNVSTLELGDSALYLCASSLAEGPYEQYFGPGTRLTVT.

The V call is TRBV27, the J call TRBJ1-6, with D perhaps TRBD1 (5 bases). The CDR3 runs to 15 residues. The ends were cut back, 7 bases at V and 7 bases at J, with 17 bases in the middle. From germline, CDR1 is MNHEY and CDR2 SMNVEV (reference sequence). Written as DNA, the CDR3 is TGTGCCAGCACCCGAGCCGGACAACAAAATTCACCCCTCCACTTT. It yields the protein CASTRAGQQNSPLHF.

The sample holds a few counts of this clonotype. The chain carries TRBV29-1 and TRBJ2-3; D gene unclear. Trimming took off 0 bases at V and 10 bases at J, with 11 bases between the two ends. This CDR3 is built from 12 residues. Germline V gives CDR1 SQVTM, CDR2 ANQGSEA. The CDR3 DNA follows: TGCAGCGTTGAAGATCCGATCCCCGCGCAGTATTTT. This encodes CSVEDPIPAQYF.